A selection of T cell receptor beta chains follows, all from one sample in a study of Tregs in tolerant kidney transplant recipients. Produced via immunoSEQ multiplex PCR; TCRdb's table is partial and in-frame only. The repertoire holds tens of thousands of clones, approximately 93% seen once, with approximately 1.5% in the top ten. Sequences were derived from CD4+ T cells from blood (PBMCs), sampled 12 months after the transplant. The source is a human patient who received a combined kidney and bone marrow transplant. These T cells may partly come from the graft donor. The CDR3 runs from the conserved cysteine through the conserved F or W. The order of the fields is J gene, V gene, D gene, clone size, CDR3 DNA, CDR3 protein. D genes are given only for firm matches. Not every row has a clone size; where given, it reads once, few, many or a size class.

j_call: TRBJ2-2
v_call: TRBV7-9
d_call: TRBD2
clone_size: -
cdr3_nt: TGTGCCAGCAGCACCTTAAGTCTAGCGGGAGCGAAGGACACCGGGGAGCTGTTTTTT
cdr3_aa: CASSTLSLAGAKDTGELFF

j_call: TRBJ2-3
v_call: TRBV5-1
d_call: -
clone_size: -
cdr3_nt: TGCGCCAGCAGCTTGGCCTATATGGGCCTAGATACGCAGTATTTT
cdr3_aa: CASSLAYMGLDTQYF

j_call: TRBJ1-2
v_call: TRBV15
d_call: TRBD1
clone_size: -
cdr3_nt: TGTGCCACCAGCCCACAGACAGGGTTTTTCATGAGTGGCTACACCTTC
cdr3_aa: CATSPQTGFFMSGYTF

j_call: TRBJ2-3
v_call: TRBV15
d_call: TRBD2
clone_size: -
cdr3_nt: TGTGCCACCAGCAGGACTAGCGGGGGGGCCACTTATACGCAGTATTTT
cdr3_aa: CATSRTSGGATYTQYF

j_call: TRBJ2-1
v_call: TRBV28
d_call: TRBD2
clone_size: -
cdr3_nt: TGTGCCAGCAGTTCGGTGGGAGGTAGCGGGGGCTCCACCTACAATGAGCAGTTCTTC
cdr3_aa: CASSSVGGSGGSTYNEQFF

j_call: TRBJ2-3
v_call: TRBV7-2
d_call: TRBD2
clone_size: -
cdr3_nt: TGTGCCAGCAGCCCGGGACTAGCGGGAACGGGTGATACGCAGTATTTT
cdr3_aa: CASSPGLAGTGDTQYF

j_call: TRBJ2-7
v_call: TRBV18
d_call: TRBD1
clone_size: -
cdr3_nt: TGTGCCAGCTCACCACTTCAGGGGGAAACCTACGAGCAGTACTTC
cdr3_aa: CASSPLQGETYEQYF

j_call: TRBJ1-1
v_call: TRBV1
d_call: -
clone_size: -
cdr3_nt: TGCACCAGCAGCCAAAAGGGTGACAGGCCGTTACTTAACACTGAAGCTTTCTTT
cdr3_aa: CTSSQKGDRPLLNTEAFF

j_call: TRBJ2-7
v_call: TRBV5-4
d_call: TRBD1
clone_size: -
cdr3_nt: TGTGCCAGCAACAGACAGGGTGGCGAGCAGTACTTC
cdr3_aa: CASNRQGGEQYF

j_call: TRBJ1-1
v_call: TRBV11-3
d_call: TRBD1
clone_size: -
cdr3_nt: TGTGCCAGCAGCTTCCGGACAGGGGGCTACACTGAAGCTTTCTTT
cdr3_aa: CASSFRTGGYTEAFF

j_call: TRBJ2-2
v_call: TRBV6-6
d_call: -
clone_size: -
cdr3_nt: TGTGCCAGCACCCATGGGAGTCATACCGGGGAGCTGTTTTTT
cdr3_aa: CASTHGSHTGELFF

j_call: TRBJ2-4
v_call: TRBV5-4
d_call: TRBD1
clone_size: -
cdr3_nt: TGTGCCAGCAGACCGGGACAGGGGGCGGCTGACATTCAGTACTTC
cdr3_aa: CASRPGQGAADIQYF

j_call: TRBJ2-3
v_call: TRBV27
d_call: TRBD2
clone_size: -
cdr3_nt: TGTGCCAGCAATCATAAAGCGGGGCCCTACACAGATACGCAGTATTTT
cdr3_aa: CASNHKAGPYTDTQYF

j_call: TRBJ2-1
v_call: TRBV10-1
d_call: TRBD1
clone_size: once
cdr3_nt: TGCGCCAGCTATTCGGGACAGGGGGCGCTTTGGCCTAGCGGGAGCTCCTACAATGAGCAGTTCTTC
cdr3_aa: CASYSGQGALWPSGSSYNEQFF

j_call: TRBJ2-1
v_call: TRBV14
d_call: -
clone_size: -
cdr3_nt: TGTGCCAGCAGCCCACTAGATCTATCTCAGTTCTTC
cdr3_aa: CASSPLDLSQFF

j_call: TRBJ2-7
v_call: TRBV28
d_call: -
clone_size: -
cdr3_nt: TGTGCCAGCAGCCCCGACCCGGCCCACTACGAGCAGTACTTC
cdr3_aa: CASSPDPAHYEQYF

j_call: TRBJ1-3
v_call: TRBV4-3
d_call: -
clone_size: once
cdr3_nt: TGCGCCAGCAGCCAAGATGTTCCTAGGAGCATCTCTGGAAACACCATATATTTT
cdr3_aa: CASSQDVPRSISGNTIYF

j_call: TRBJ2-5
v_call: TRBV5-1
d_call: -
clone_size: -
cdr3_nt: TGCGCCAGCAGCTTGGACAGGCCCCTCCAAGAGACCCAGTACTTC
cdr3_aa: CASSLDRPLQETQYF

j_call: TRBJ2-5
v_call: TRBV11-3
d_call: -
clone_size: once
cdr3_nt: TGTGCCAGCAGCTCTCCCGGGTCGAGGGAGACCCAGTACTTC
cdr3_aa: CASSSPGSRETQYF

j_call: TRBJ2-2
v_call: TRBV5-1
d_call: TRBD1
clone_size: -
cdr3_nt: TGCGCCAGCAAGGGGACAGGGGGAACCGGGGAGCTGTTTTTT
cdr3_aa: CASKGTGGTGELFF

j_call: TRBJ2-3
v_call: TRBV7-3
d_call: -
clone_size: -
cdr3_nt: TGTGCCAGCAGCTTAGGTCGGGCAGATACGCAGTATTTT
cdr3_aa: CASSLGRADTQYF

j_call: TRBJ1-5
v_call: TRBV5-6
d_call: TRBD1
clone_size: -
cdr3_nt: TGTGCCAGCAGCTCCCTCCGGACAGGGGTAAATCAGCCCCAGCATTTT
cdr3_aa: CASSSLRTGVNQPQHF

j_call: TRBJ1-2
v_call: TRBV7-9
d_call: -
clone_size: -
cdr3_nt: TGTGCCAGCAGTCTGTCGGGGGTCTATGGCTACACCTTC
cdr3_aa: CASSLSGVYGYTF

j_call: TRBJ1-5
v_call: TRBV2
d_call: -
clone_size: once
cdr3_nt: TGTGCCAGCAGTGGACCTCGATCGGACTTAGGGCCCCAGCATTTT
cdr3_aa: CASSGPRSDLGPQHF

j_call: TRBJ2-2
v_call: TRBV5-1
d_call: -
clone_size: -
cdr3_nt: TGCGCCAGCAGCTTGTGGGACACTAACACCGGGGAGCTGTTTTTT
cdr3_aa: CASSLWDTNTGELFF

j_call: TRBJ1-6
v_call: TRBV6-5
d_call: -
clone_size: -
cdr3_nt: TGTGCCAGCACGAGAAGTCCCTATAATTCCCCCCTCCACTTT
cdr3_aa: CASTRSPYNSPLHF

j_call: TRBJ1-6
v_call: TRBV18
d_call: -
clone_size: -
cdr3_nt: TGTGCCAGCTCACCACCGTTTCAAAATTCACCCCTCCACTTT
cdr3_aa: CASSPPFQNSPLHF

j_call: TRBJ2-5
v_call: TRBV5-1
d_call: TRBD2
clone_size: -
cdr3_nt: TGCGCCAGCAGCCAGACTAGCGGGGGGCCGGGGGAGACCCAGTACTTC
cdr3_aa: CASSQTSGGPGETQYF

j_call: TRBJ1-2
v_call: TRBV5-4
d_call: -
clone_size: few
cdr3_nt: TGTGCCAGCAGTTCTGAGTTATCGGACTATGGCTACACCTTC
cdr3_aa: CASSSELSDYGYTF

j_call: TRBJ2-3
v_call: TRBV7-3
d_call: -
clone_size: -
cdr3_nt: TGTGCCAGCAGTCTTGGGGGCTTTACGCAGTATTTT
cdr3_aa: CASSLGGFTQYF

j_call: TRBJ1-2
v_call: TRBV28
d_call: -
clone_size: once
cdr3_nt: TGTGCCAGCAGCACTGACGGTGTCTTGTCAGGGAAGACTAACTATGGCTACACCTTC
cdr3_aa: CASSTDGVLSGKTNYGYTF

j_call: TRBJ2-7
v_call: TRBV25-1
d_call: TRBD2
clone_size: -
cdr3_nt: TGTGCCAGCAGTGGGGGGACTAGCGGGAGCCCCTACGAGCAGTACTTC
cdr3_aa: CASSGGTSGSPYEQYF

j_call: TRBJ2-7
v_call: TRBV7-9
d_call: -
clone_size: -
cdr3_nt: TGTGCCAGCAGCTTGGCTGCAGGGTTATCCTACGAGCAGTACTTC
cdr3_aa: CASSLAAGLSYEQYF

j_call: TRBJ2-7
v_call: TRBV7-2
d_call: TRBD2
clone_size: -
cdr3_nt: TGTGCCAGCAGCCTCACCGGGGGGAACGAGCAGTACTTC
cdr3_aa: CASSLTGGNEQYF

j_call: TRBJ2-3
v_call: TRBV7-3
d_call: -
clone_size: -
cdr3_nt: TGTGCCAGCAGCTTTAGCGGCACAGATACGCAGTATTTT
cdr3_aa: CASSFSGTDTQYF

j_call: TRBJ2-7
v_call: TRBV30
d_call: TRBD1
clone_size: -
cdr3_nt: TGTGCCTGTTGGCGGGACAGGGGCTACGAGCAGTACTTC
cdr3_aa: CACWRDRGYEQYF

j_call: TRBJ2-5
v_call: TRBV29-1
d_call: TRBD2
clone_size: -
cdr3_nt: TGCAGCTCTCTCGGCGGGGGAGGGGAGACCCAGTACTTC
cdr3_aa: CSSLGGGGETQYF

j_call: TRBJ1-3
v_call: TRBV7-9
d_call: -
clone_size: -
cdr3_nt: TGTGCCAGCAGCCACGACATCGGAGGCACCATATATTTT
cdr3_aa: CASSHDIGGTIYF

j_call: TRBJ2-1
v_call: TRBV25-1
d_call: -
clone_size: -
cdr3_nt: TGTGCCAGCAGTGAATATGGAGGGGCCTACAATGAGCAGTTCTTC
cdr3_aa: CASSEYGGAYNEQFF

j_call: TRBJ2-3
v_call: TRBV7-9
d_call: TRBD1
clone_size: -
cdr3_nt: TGTGCCAGCAGAAGCAGACAGGGTACAGATACGCAGTATTTT
cdr3_aa: CASRSRQGTDTQYF

j_call: TRBJ2-2
v_call: TRBV7-6
d_call: -
clone_size: -
cdr3_nt: TGTGCCAGCAGCTTATCGGGGGTCGCGAACACCGGGGAGCTGTTTTTT
cdr3_aa: CASSLSGVANTGELFF

j_call: TRBJ2-3
v_call: TRBV4-3
d_call: -
clone_size: -
cdr3_nt: TGCGCCAGCAGCCGCAATTTTTTAGCGGAGCATCTCACAGATACGCAGTATTTT
cdr3_aa: CASSRNFLAEHLTDTQYF

j_call: TRBJ2-3
v_call: TRBV21-1
d_call: -
clone_size: -
cdr3_nt: TGTGCCAGCAGCAAAAACGGCTGGGGAGGACGGGGGAGGACAGATACGCAGTATTTT
cdr3_aa: CASSKNGWGGRGRTDTQYF

j_call: TRBJ2-3
v_call: TRBV19
d_call: TRBD2
clone_size: -
cdr3_nt: TGTGCCAGTAGTCGTCCTTTTAGCGGGGCGGGGACAGATACGCAGTATTTT
cdr3_aa: CASSRPFSGAGTDTQYF

j_call: TRBJ2-2
v_call: TRBV19
d_call: -
clone_size: -
cdr3_nt: TGTGCCAGTAGTACCGGGGGAGGGAACACCGGGGAGCTGTTTTTT
cdr3_aa: CASSTGGGNTGELFF

j_call: TRBJ2-7
v_call: TRBV15
d_call: TRBD2
clone_size: -
cdr3_nt: TGTGCCACCAGCAGAAAAGCGGGAGGCTCCTACGAGCAGTACTTC
cdr3_aa: CATSRKAGGSYEQYF

j_call: TRBJ2-5
v_call: TRBV29-1
d_call: -
clone_size: -
cdr3_nt: TGCAGCGTTGACCACACGATTGAGGCCCAGTACTTC
cdr3_aa: CSVDHTIEAQYF

j_call: TRBJ2-1
v_call: TRBV4-1
d_call: -
clone_size: -
cdr3_nt: TGCGCCAGCAGCCAAGGCCCTGTAGTAAATGAGCAGTTCTTC
cdr3_aa: CASSQGPVVNEQFF

j_call: TRBJ2-3
v_call: TRBV7-9
d_call: TRBD1
clone_size: once
cdr3_nt: TGTGCCAGCAGCCCCGGGGACAGGGGGCTTGGAGATACGCAGTATTTT
cdr3_aa: CASSPGDRGLGDTQYF

j_call: TRBJ1-6
v_call: TRBV28
d_call: -
clone_size: -
cdr3_nt: TGTGCCAGCAGACCTAATCGGAAGGGGAATTCACCCCTCCACTTT
cdr3_aa: CASRPNRKGNSPLHF

j_call: TRBJ1-1
v_call: TRBV18
d_call: -
clone_size: -
cdr3_nt: TGTGCCAGCTCACCAAGCCATATGGACACTGAAGCTTTCTTT
cdr3_aa: CASSPSHMDTEAFF

j_call: TRBJ2-5
v_call: TRBV29-1
d_call: -
clone_size: -
cdr3_nt: TGCAGCGCACTTTGGCGGGAGACCCAGTACTTC
cdr3_aa: CSALWRETQYF

j_call: TRBJ1-1
v_call: TRBV18
d_call: -
clone_size: -
cdr3_nt: TGTGCCAGCTCACCCGGGGGAGCCAACACTGAAGCTTTCTTT
cdr3_aa: CASSPGGANTEAFF